This entry describes one TCR beta chain. The specificity of this receptor is unknown. No clone much larger than this one lies a single base away; base qualities are absent. Peripheral blood CD8+ and CD4+ T cells from healthy donors, Susac syndrome patients and multiple sclerosis patients were profiled by high-throughput TCR beta sequencing. The multiple sclerosis controls were treatment-naive patients whose relapsing-remitting disease, either stable or active, fulfilled the revised McDonald criteria. Bulk CD8+ and CD4+ T cells were purified by magnetic negative isolation, whereas CD8+ TEMRA cells were enriched by FACS. Blood was collected in EDTA tubes and processed within 24 hours, with PBMCs isolated through density gradient centrifugation. PBMCs intended for TCR sequencing were frozen in liquid nitrogen and were later thawed in a 37 degrees C water bath. Purity of sorted or isolated CD4+, CD8+ and CD8+ TEMRA cells was at least 90%.

Including the terminal cysteine and phenylalanine, the CDR3 comprises 13 residues. The read is trimmed to its CDR3 DNA, 39 bases read in frame from base 1. CDR1 is given as SQVTM and CDR2 as ANQGSEA, both from the germline V gene. Trimming takes 2 bases from V and 1 base from J, and the germline ends sit 9 bases apart. RNA was extracted using the RNeasy kit, and about 0.45 to 1 microgram was reverse transcribed with random hexamers. The immunoSEQ multiplex PCR assay, which covers 54 Vbeta and 13 Jbeta segments, was used to amplify TCR beta CDR3 regions. PCR amplification bias was corrected using a synthetic template baseline for primer optimization and computational correction. In the authors' own workflow: Reads were annotated to V, D and J genes according to IMGT and were analyzed with immunoSEQ Analyzer, with only productive sequences retained. Clonality was computed as one minus Shannon entropy normalized by log2 of the number of productive unique sequences. Public and private clones were assessed among the 100 most prevalent clones of each patient and control. A clone was defined as Susac-specific if it was absent from the healthy and MS cohorts, from over 1,000 published viral clones and from other ImmuneACCESS disease sequences. TCRdb reprocessed the public reads (quality trimming at Q25 with fastp, clone calling with MiXCR) and kept in-frame beta chains. Each entry merges the rows of one CDR3 protein and shows their most common DNA and genes. It is TCRdb's table, rather than the study itself, that gives the V and J calls and clone size. The sample yields about 290,000 distinct CDR3 sequences; about 82% were counted once. Roughly 0.21% of the sample rests with the top ten.

This entry is derived from a study of CD8 T cells in Susac syndrome (dated by TCRdb to the late 2010s). As for the study more broadly: Repertoire sequencing was used to test whether CD8+ T cell activation and differentiation in Susac syndrome was antigen driven. The study compared CD8+ T cell repertoire clonality among around 11 healthy donors, about 14 Susac syndrome patients and fewer than 19 multiple sclerosis patients.

Overall results and qualifications from the work: The number of individuals in the TCR sequencing and HLA analysis was acknowledged as relatively small.

Sequenced input: CD8+ T cells from PBMCs. This receptor was taken from a human donor with multiple sclerosis. The sequence links TRBV29-1 to TRBJ2-7, with the D gene too uncertain to name. The CDR3 loop reads CSVETVASYEQYF. The nucleotides read TGCAGCGTTGAAACCGTGGCGTCCTACGAGCAGTACTTC.